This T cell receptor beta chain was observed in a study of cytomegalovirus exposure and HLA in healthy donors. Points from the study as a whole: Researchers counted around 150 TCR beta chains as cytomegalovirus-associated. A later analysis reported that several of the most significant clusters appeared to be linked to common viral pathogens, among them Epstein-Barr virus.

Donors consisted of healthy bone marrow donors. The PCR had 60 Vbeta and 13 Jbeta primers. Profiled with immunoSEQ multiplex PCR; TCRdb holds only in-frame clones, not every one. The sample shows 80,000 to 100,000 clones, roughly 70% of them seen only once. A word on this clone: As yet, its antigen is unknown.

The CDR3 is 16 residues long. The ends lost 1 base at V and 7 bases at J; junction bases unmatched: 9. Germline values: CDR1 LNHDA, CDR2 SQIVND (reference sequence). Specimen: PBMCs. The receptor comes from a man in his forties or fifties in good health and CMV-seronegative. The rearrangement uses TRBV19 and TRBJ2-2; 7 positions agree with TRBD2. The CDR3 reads CASSIGGLGPVGELFF. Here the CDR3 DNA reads TGTGCCAGTAGTATAGGAGGACTAGGCCCCGTCGGGGAGCTGTTTTTT.